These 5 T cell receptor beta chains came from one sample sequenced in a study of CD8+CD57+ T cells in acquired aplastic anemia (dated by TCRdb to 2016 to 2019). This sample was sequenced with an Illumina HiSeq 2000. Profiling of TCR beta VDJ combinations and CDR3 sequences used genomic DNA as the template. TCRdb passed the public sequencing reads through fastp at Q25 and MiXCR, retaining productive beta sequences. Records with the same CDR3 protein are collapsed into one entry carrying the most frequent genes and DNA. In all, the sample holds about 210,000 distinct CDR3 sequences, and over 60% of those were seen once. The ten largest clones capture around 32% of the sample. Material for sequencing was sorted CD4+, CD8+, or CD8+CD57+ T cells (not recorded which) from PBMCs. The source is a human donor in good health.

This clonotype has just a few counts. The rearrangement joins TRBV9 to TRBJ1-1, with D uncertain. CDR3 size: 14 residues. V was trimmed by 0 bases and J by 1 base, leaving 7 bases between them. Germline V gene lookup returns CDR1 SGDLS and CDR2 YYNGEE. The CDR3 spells CASSVGNGNTEAFF. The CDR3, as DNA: TGTGCCAGCAGCGTAGGGAACGGGAACACTGAAGCTTTCTTT. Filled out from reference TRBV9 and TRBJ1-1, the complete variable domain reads DSGVTQTPKHLITATGQRVTLRCSPRSGDLSVYWYQQSLDQGLQFLIQYYNGEERAKGNILERFSAQQFPDLHSELNLSSLELGDSALYFCASSVGNGNTEAFFGQGTRLTVV.

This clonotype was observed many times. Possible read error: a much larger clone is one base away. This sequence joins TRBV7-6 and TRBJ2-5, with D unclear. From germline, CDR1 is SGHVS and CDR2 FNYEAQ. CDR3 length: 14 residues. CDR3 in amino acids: CASSSLGYQETRYF. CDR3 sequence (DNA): TGTGCCAGCAGCAGCTTAGGGTACCAAGAGACCCGGTACTTC.

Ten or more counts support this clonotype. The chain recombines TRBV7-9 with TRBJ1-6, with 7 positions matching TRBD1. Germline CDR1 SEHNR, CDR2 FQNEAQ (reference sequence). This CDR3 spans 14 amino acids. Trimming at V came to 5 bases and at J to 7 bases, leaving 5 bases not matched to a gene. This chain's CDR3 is CASSLGTVNSPLHF. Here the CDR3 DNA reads TGTGCCAGCAGCCTAGGGACAGTCAATTCACCCCTCCACTTT.

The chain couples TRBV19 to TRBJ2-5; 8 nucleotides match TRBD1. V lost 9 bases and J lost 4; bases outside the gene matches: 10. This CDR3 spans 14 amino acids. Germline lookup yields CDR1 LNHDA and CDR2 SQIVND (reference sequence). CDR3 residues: CASLGTGPRETQYF. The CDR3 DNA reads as TGTGCCAGCCTAGGGACAGGACCTAGAGAGACCCAGTACTTC.

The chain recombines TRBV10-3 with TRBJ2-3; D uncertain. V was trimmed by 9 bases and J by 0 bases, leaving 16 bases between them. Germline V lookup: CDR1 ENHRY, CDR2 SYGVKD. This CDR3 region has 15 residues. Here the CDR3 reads CAIADRTPSTDTQYF. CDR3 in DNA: TGTGCCATAGCTGATAGGACCCCGAGCACAGATACGCAGTATTTT.